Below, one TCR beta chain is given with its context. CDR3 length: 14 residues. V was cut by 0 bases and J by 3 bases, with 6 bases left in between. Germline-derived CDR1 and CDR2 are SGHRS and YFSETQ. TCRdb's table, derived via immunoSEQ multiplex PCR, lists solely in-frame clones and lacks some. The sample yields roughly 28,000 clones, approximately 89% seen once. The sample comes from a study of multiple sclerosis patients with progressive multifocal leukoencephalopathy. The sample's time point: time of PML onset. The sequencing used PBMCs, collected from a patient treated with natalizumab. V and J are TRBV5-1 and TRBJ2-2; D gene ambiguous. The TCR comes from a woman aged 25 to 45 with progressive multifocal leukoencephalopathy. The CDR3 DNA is TGCGCCAGCAGCTTGGGTTACGACACCGGGGAGCTGTTTTTT. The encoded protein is CASSLGYDTGELFF. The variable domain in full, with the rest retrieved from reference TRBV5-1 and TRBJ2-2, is KAGVTQTPRYLIKTRGQQVTLSCSPISGHRSVSWYQQTPGQGLQFLFEYFSETQRNKGNFPGRFSGRQFSNSRSEMNVSTLELGDSALYLCASSLGYDTGELFFGEGSRLTVL.